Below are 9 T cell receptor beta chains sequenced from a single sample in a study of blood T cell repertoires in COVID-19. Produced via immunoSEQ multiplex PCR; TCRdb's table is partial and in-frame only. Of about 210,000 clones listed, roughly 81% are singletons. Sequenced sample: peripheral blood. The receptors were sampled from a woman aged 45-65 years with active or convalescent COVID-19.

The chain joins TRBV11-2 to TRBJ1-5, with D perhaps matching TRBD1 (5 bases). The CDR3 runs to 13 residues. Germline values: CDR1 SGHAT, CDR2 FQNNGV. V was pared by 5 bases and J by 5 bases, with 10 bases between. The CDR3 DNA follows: TGTGCCAGCAGCCTCCGCAGGGATCAGCCCCAGCATTTT. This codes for CASSLRRDQPQHF.

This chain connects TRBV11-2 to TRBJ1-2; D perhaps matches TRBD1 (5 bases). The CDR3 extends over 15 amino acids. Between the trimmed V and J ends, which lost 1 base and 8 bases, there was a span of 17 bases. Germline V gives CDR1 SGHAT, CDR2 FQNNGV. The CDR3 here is CASSLAQGGTQGYTF. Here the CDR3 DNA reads TGTGCCAGCAGCTTAGCGCAGGGAGGGACTCAGGGCTACACCTTC.

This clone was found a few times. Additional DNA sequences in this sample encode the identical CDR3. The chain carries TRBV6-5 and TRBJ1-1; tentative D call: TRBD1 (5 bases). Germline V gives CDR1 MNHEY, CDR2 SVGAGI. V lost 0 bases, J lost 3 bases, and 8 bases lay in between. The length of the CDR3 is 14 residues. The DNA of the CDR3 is TGTGCCAGCAGTTACTCGCGGGGGGACACTGAAGCTTTCTTT. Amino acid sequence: CASSYSRGDTEAFF.

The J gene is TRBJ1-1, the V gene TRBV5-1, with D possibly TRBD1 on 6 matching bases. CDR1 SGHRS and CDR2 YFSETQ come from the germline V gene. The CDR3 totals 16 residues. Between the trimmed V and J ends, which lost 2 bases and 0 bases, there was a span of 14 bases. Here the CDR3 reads CASSLQTWGLNTEAFF. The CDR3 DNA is TGCGCCAGCAGCTTACAAACCTGGGGGCTGAACACTGAAGCTTTCTTT.

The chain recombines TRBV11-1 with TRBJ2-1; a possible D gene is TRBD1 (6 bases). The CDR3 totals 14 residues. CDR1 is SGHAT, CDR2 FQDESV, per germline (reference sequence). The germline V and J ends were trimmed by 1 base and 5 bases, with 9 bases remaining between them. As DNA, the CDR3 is TGTGCCAGCAGCTTAGGGACAGTGGACAATGAGCAGTTCTTC. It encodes CASSLGTVDNEQFF.

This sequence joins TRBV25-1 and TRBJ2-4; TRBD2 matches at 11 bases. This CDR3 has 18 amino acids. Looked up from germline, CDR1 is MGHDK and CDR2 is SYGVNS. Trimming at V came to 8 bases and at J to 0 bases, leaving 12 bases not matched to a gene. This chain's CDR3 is CASLLLAGAQKAKNIQYF. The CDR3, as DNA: TGTGCCAGCCTATTACTAGCGGGAGCCCAAAAAGCCAAAAACATTCAGTACTTC.

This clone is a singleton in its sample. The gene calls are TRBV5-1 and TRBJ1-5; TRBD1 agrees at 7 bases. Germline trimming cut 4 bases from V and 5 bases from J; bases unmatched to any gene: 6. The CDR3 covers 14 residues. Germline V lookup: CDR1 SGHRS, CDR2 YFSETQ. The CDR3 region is CASSLTGMDQPQHF. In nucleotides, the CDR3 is TGCGCCAGCAGCCTGACAGGGATGGATCAGCCCCAGCATTTT.

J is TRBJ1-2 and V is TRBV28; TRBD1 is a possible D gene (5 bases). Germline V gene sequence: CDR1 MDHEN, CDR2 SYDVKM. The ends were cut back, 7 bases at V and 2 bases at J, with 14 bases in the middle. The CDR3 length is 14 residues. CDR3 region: CASTLGRANYGYTF. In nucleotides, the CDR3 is TGTGCCAGCACCCTAGGCAGGGCCAACTATGGCTACACCTTC.

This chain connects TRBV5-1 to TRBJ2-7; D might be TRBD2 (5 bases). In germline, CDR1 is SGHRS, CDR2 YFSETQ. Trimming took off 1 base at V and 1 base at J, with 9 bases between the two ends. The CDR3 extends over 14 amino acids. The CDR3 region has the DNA TGCGCCAGCAGCTTGACGCCGGGATCCTACGAGCAGTACTTC. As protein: CASSLTPGSYEQYF.